This TCR beta chain comes out of a study of graft-versus-host responses after intestinal transplantation. On the study more broadly: Anti-thymocyte globulin served as induction for all recipients, who then took tacrolimus and steroids for about 3 years. Overall study results and limits: Early post-transplant HvG declines were associated with peak circulating GvH clone levels. Recipient marrow held GvH clones, some first seen in ileum or blood. Patients with graft-donor T cell macrochimerism had high graft-versus-host to host-versus-graft clonal ratios in allografts.

This table comes from immunoSEQ multiplex PCR, and its TCRdb copy is limited to in-frame clones, with some not included. Of roughly 64,000 clones detected, approximately 90% appear once; the ten largest clones hold 1.7%. Points on this clone: Its antigen is not known.

This CDR3 is 16 amino acids long. CDR1 and CDR2 from the germline V gene are SGHVS and FQNEAQ. Trimming shortened V by 2 bases and J by 3 bases, and 14 bases separated the two germline ends. The source was unstimulated CD8+ T cells sorted from spleen or lymph node cells, collected before transplant. The TCR originated in a human donor who was the organ donor for an intestinal transplant. The chain links TRBV7-8 to TRBJ1-5, with a tentative D call TRBD1 (5 bases). For the CDR3, the DNA is TGTGCCAGCAGCTTACCCCAGGGTGGGGACAATCAGCCCCAGCATTTT. This gives the protein CASSLPQGGDNQPQHF. The full variable domain, in which reference TRBV7-8 and TRBJ1-5 provide the parts outside the CDR3, is GAGVSQSPRYKVAKRGQDVALRCDPISGHVSLFWYQQALGQGPEFLTYFQNEAQLDKSGLPSDRFFAERPEGSVSTLKIQRTQQEDSAVYLCASSLPQGGDNQPQHFGDGTRLSIL.